The 9 T cell receptor beta chains reported below all come from one sample, sequenced in a study of T cells after yellow fever vaccination. TCRdb fed the 5' RACE reads into MiXCR, producing one record per CDR3 protein. Of 100,000 to 150,000 distinct CDR3 sequences in the sample, approximately 8.4% were seen once. The sample was CD8+ T cells sorted from PBMCs, taken on the day of the yellow fever booster vaccination. All receptors come from a man between 18 and 29 years old who received the YFV17D yellow fever vaccine.

The rearrangement links TRBV7-2 to TRBJ1-5; D not certain. V dropped 5 bases and J dropped 6 bases, with 17 bases sitting between them. CDR3 length equals 15 residues. The germline gives CDR1 SGHTA, CDR2 FQGNSA. The CDR3 DNA is TGTGCCAGCAGCCCAGGTGGAGGGCAAGGTCAGCCCCAGCATTTT. The encoded protein is CASSPGGGQGQPQHF.

The chain carries TRBV7-8 and TRBJ1-4; 8 bases are shared with TRBD1. The CDR3 consists of 14 residues. J lost 7 bases, V lost 8 bases, and 9 bases had no gene match. Per the germline V gene, CDR1 is SGHVS and CDR2 is FQNEAQ. The CDR3 region has the DNA TGTGCCAGCGGACACGGGACAGGCTCTGAAAAACTGTTTTTT. As protein: CASGHGTGSEKLFF.

The chain couples TRBV7-9 to TRBJ2-3; 9 bases are shared with TRBD2. CDR1 is SEHNR, CDR2 FQNEAQ, per germline (reference sequence). V was pared by 4 bases and J by 3 bases, with 14 bases of the junction left unmatched. The CDR3 contains 18 residues. This chain's CDR3 is CASSSTTLTSGETDTQYF. The CDR3 DNA follows: TGTGCCAGCAGCTCAACGACATTGACTAGCGGAGAGACAGATACGCAGTATTTT.

The chain joins TRBV28 to TRBJ2-1, with 7 bases aligning to TRBD2. The junction had 4 bases not matched to a gene; V was cut back by 6 bases and J by 2 bases. Germline CDR1 is MDHEN and CDR2 is SYDVKM. The CDR3 is 14 amino acids. The CDR3 sequence: CASSLSGPYNEQFF. The DNA for the CDR3 is TGTGCCAGCAGCCTTAGCGGGCCCTACAATGAGCAGTTCTTC.

A few counts support this clonotype. The CDR3: CSVDLSAGSAEAFF. The CDR3 DNA reads as TGCAGCGTTGATTTATCGGCGGGCAGCGCTGAAGCTTTCTTT. The chain couples TRBV29-1 to TRBJ1-1; D ambiguous. V lost 3 bases and J 6 bases, leaving 17 bases between the germline ends. Germline loops: CDR1 SQVTM, CDR2 ANQGSEA. The CDR3 extends over 14 amino acids.

This chain joins TRBV3-1 and TRBJ2-1; 7 positions agree with TRBD2. The CDR3 totals 18 residues. J gave up 8 bases and V 4 bases, and 20 bases lay outside the gene matches. Germline V CDR1 and CDR2: LGHDT, YNNKEL (reference sequence). The CDR3 reads CASSLEAGNDELRDEQFF. CDR3 bases: TGTGCCAGCAGCCTCGAAGCGGGGAACGACGAGCTTCGGGATGAGCAGTTCTTC.

This clonotype occurred many times. The rearrangement links TRBV12-3 or TRBV12-4 to TRBJ1-2; no reliable D call. V gave up 5 bases and J gave up 3 bases, with 19 bases separating them. The CDR3 is made up of 16 amino acids. Here the CDR3 DNA reads TGTGCCAGCAGTCGTCCTGCCGGGCGGGGAGACTATGGCTACACCTTC. Its protein product is CASSRPAGRGDYGYTF.

The chain has TRBV7-2 and TRBJ2-1; 10 bases match TRBD1. The ends lost 4 bases at V and 1 base at J; junction bases unmatched: 7. The CDR3 is 17 amino acids. Per the germline V gene, CDR1 is SGHTA and CDR2 is FQGNSA. This CDR3 is CASSSPADRGSYNEQFF. In nucleotides, the CDR3 is TGTGCCAGCAGCTCCCCGGCGGACAGGGGGTCCTACAATGAGCAGTTCTTC.

This clonotype was detected only a few times. The chain employs TRBV5-1 and TRBJ2-1, with a possible D match to TRBD1 (6 bases). CDR3 length: 16 residues. The V gene lost 0 bases and the J gene lost 0 bases, with 10 bases spanning the gap. From germline, CDR1 is SGHRS and CDR2 YFSETQ. The CDR3 coding sequence is TGCGCCAGCAGCTTGGAGGAGGACAGCTCCTACAATGAGCAGTTCTTC. Translated, it gives CASSLEEDSSYNEQFF.